Below are 17 T cell receptor beta chains sequenced from a single sample in a study of T-cell reconstitution after alpha-beta-depleted transplantation in children. This sample's TCRbeta library carried unique molecular identifier barcodes. TCRdb itself ran the PCR reads through MiXCR, one entry per CDR3 protein. The sample has some 520,000 distinct CDR3 sequences, approximately 32% seen once. Sequences were derived from PBMCs from the stem cell graft donor, sampled from the stem cell graft. The receptors were gathered from a human donor who donated a stem cell graft to a child with aplastic anemia.

This clonotype occurred a few times. V is TRBV5-4 and J is TRBJ2-5, with 9 positions matching TRBD1. J lost 3 bases, V lost 4 bases, and 4 bases had no gene match. The CDR3 sequence is 14 residues long. Germline CDR1 reads SGHNT; CDR2 reads YYREEE (reference sequence). The chain's CDR3 is CASSTQGAEETQYF. In DNA form, the CDR3 reads TGTGCCAGCAGCACACAGGGGGCGGAAGAGACCCAGTACTTC.

The chain couples TRBV5-1 to TRBJ1-1; D uncertain. The CDR3 length is 14 residues. Germline values: CDR1 SGHRS, CDR2 YFSETQ. V lost 4 bases and J 7 bases, leaving 17 bases between the germline ends. CDR3 bases: TGCGCCAGCAGCCCCCCGGGCGGAGGCATTGAAGCTTTCTTT. This translates into CASSPPGGGIEAFF.

The chain uses TRBV7-9 and TRBJ1-1; unclear D gene. V was trimmed by 3 bases and J by 5 bases, leaving 13 bases between them. Germline CDR1 SEHNR, CDR2 FQNEAQ (reference sequence). The CDR3 length is 14 residues. Written as DNA, the CDR3 is TGTGCCAGCAGCTTTTCAAGCGGGCGGACTGAAGCTTTCTTT. It yields the protein CASSFSSGRTEAFF.

The chain uses TRBV7-3 and TRBJ2-1; D remains ambiguous. The V end lost 7 bases, the J end lost 8 bases, and 18 bases lay between the germline ends. Germline V CDR1 and CDR2: SGHTA, FQGTGA. CDR3 size: 14 residues. Here the CDR3 DNA reads TGTGCCAGCACCGTCGGCTATCAATCCGATGAGCAGTTCTTC. This codes for CASTVGYQSDEQFF.

J is TRBJ2-5 and V is TRBV4-2; no clear D gene. This CDR3 has 13 residues. CDR1 LGHNA and CDR2 YNFKEQ come from the germline V gene. Trimming stripped 2 bases from V and 3 bases from J, with 7 bases between. The CDR3 loop is CASSQRAEETQYF. The CDR3 DNA sequence: TGTGCCAGCAGCCAACGTGCGGAAGAGACCCAGTACTTC.

The V gene is TRBV6-1, the J gene TRBJ2-2, with TRBD2 matching over 10 bases. V trimming: 4 bases; J trimming: 5 bases; junction bases outside the gene matches: 13. The CDR3 runs 18 residues. CDR1 is MNHNS and CDR2 is SASEGT in the germline V gene. Here the CDR3 DNA reads TGTGCCAGCAGTGCCCCGCCAGCAGCGGGAGGGCGAACCGGGGAGCTGTTTTTT. This translates into CASSAPPAAGGRTGELFF.

This chain links TRBV5-1 with TRBJ2-7, with 10 positions matching TRBD1. Trimming cost V 4 bases and J 4 bases; bases outside gene matches: 8. Germline V gene sequence: CDR1 SGHRS, CDR2 YFSETQ. The CDR3 has 15 amino acids. The CDR3 bases are TGCGCCAGCAGCGGCCGGGACAGGGGATTTTACGAGCAGTACTTC. As protein: CASSGRDRGFYEQYF.

CDR3 sequence: CASSSARVDTEAFF. CDR3 DNA sequence: TGTGCCAGCAGCTCAGCGAGGGTTGACACTGAAGCTTTCTTT. This chain links TRBV5-4 with TRBJ1-1; D is ambiguous. Germline V CDR1 and CDR2: SGHNT, YYREEE (reference sequence). The CDR3 is 14 amino acids. The V end was cut by 3 bases, the J end by 3 bases, with 12 bases between. Together with reference TRBV5-4 and TRBJ1-1, the CDR3 gives the full variable domain: ETGVTQSPTHLIKTRGQQVTLRCSSQSGHNTVSWYQQALGQGPQFIFQYYREEENGRGNFPPRFSGLQFPNYSSELNVNALELDDSALYLCASSSARVDTEAFFGQGTRLTVV.

This clonotype was counted a few times. The chain couples TRBV7-2 to TRBJ1-5; D is unresolved. The CDR3 length is 16 residues. Germline CDR1 SGHTA, CDR2 FQGNSA. V was shortened by 4 bases and J by 2 bases, with 15 bases between the two germline ends. CDR3 DNA sequence: TGTGCCAGCAGCTCCTCCCCTGTGGCCGGCAATCAGCCCCAGCATTTT. Protein: CASSSSPVAGNQPQHF.

This clonotype appeared many times. The chain links TRBV20-1 to TRBJ2-5; 9 bases map to TRBD2. Germline loops: CDR1 DFQATT, CDR2 SNEGSKA (reference sequence). The V and J ends lost 3 bases and 4 bases, in that order; junction bases with no gene match: 12. The CDR3 extends over 16 amino acids. The CDR3 region is CSASDSGRPTRETQYF. CDR3 sequence (DNA): TGCAGTGCTAGCGATAGCGGGAGACCCACTCGAGAGACCCAGTACTTC.

The chain links TRBV3-1 to TRBJ1-1; tentative D call: TRBD1 (5 bases). Germline CDR1 reads LGHDT; CDR2 reads YNNKEL (reference sequence). Deletions cut 1 base from V and 7 bases from J, with 13 bases between. The CDR3 consists of 14 residues. DNA for the CDR3: TGTGCCAGCAGCCAAGGTCTCGGGGGGAGTGAAGCTTTCTTT. It specifies CASSQGLGGSEAFF.

This clonotype was observed a few times. The chain links TRBV5-1 to TRBJ2-7, with 7 bases aligning to TRBD2. The CDR3 is made up of 15 amino acids. The V and J ends lost 2 bases and 0 bases, in that order; junction bases with no gene match: 5. Germline V gene lookup returns CDR1 SGHRS and CDR2 YFSETQ. The CDR3 DNA sequence: TGCGCCAGCAGCTTAGAGGGAGGGAGCTCCTACGAGCAGTACTTC. This gives the protein CASSLEGGSSYEQYF.

This clonotype occurred a few times. The J gene is TRBJ2-2, the V gene TRBV11-3; possible D gene TRBD1, 5 bases. From germline, CDR1 is SGHNT and CDR2 YENEEA. This CDR3 is 16 amino acids long. Trimming stripped 1 base from V and 2 bases from J, with 11 bases between. CDR3 region: CASSLGVGVNTGELFF. CDR3 coding DNA: TGTGCCAGCAGCTTAGGAGTAGGGGTCAACACCGGGGAGCTGTTTTTT.

The chain is built from TRBV6-2 or TRBV6-3 and TRBJ2-5; D not certain. Trimming removed 5 bases from V and 5 bases from J, with 12 bases in between. The CDR3 is made up of 13 amino acids. Germline CDR1 MNHEY, CDR2 SVGEGT. CDR3 amino acids: CASSRLTSETQYF. Here the CDR3 DNA reads TGTGCCAGCAGTCGTTTGACGTCGGAGACCCAGTACTTC.

The chain recombines TRBV4-1 with TRBJ1-5; no clear D. Germline V gives CDR1 MGHRA, CDR2 YSYEKL. Trimming shortened V by 3 bases and J by 8 bases, and 8 bases separated the two germline ends. The CDR3 sequence is 12 residues long. The CDR3 sequence: CASSHPGEPQHF. Here the CDR3 DNA reads TGCGCCAGCAGCCACCCCGGTGAGCCCCAGCATTTT.

The J gene is TRBJ2-5, the V gene TRBV5-1, with TRBD2 matching over 10 bases. The CDR3 is made up of 16 amino acids. Germline lookup yields CDR1 SGHRS and CDR2 YFSETQ. Trimming took 3 bases from V and 2 from J; bases not matched to a gene: 7. This CDR3 is CASSSWTSGAQETQYF. The DNA of the CDR3 is TGCGCCAGCAGCTCCTGGACTAGCGGAGCACAAGAGACCCAGTACTTC.

A few counts support this clonotype. The chain is built from TRBV20-1 and TRBJ2-3; tentatively, D is TRBD2 (6 bases). This CDR3 has 11 residues. Germline V gene lookup returns CDR1 DFQATT and CDR2 SNEGSKA (reference sequence). This CDR3 is CTPGDTDTQYF. In DNA form, the CDR3 reads TGCACCCCGGGGGACACAGATACGCAGTATTTT.